This TCR beta chain emerged from a study of T-cell memory formation after mild COVID-19. This CDR3 has 16 amino acids. Germline-derived CDR1 and CDR2 are MGHRA and YSYEKL. The V and J ends lost 1 base and 4 bases, in that order; junction bases with no gene match: 7. This clonotype was found a few times. What it binds is not known. TCRdb passed the 5' RACE reads through MiXCR, listing each CDR3 protein once. The table lists over 500,000 distinct CDR3 sequences, around a sixth of them singletons, with less than 10% in the top ten. Overall study findings and caveats: Pre-infection memory carried some responding clones, suggesting that cross-reactive memory joined. Contracting CD4+ clones were located mainly in CM and EM, and CD8+ clones in EMRA.

Sequences were obtained from PBMCs or a T cell subset sorted from them (not recorded which). The chain recombines TRBV4-1 with TRBJ2-1; TRBD2 matches 7 bases. This sequence was found in an adult woman who had mild COVID-19 (a few samples of this study predate the infection). Cell type and time point are not known. In DNA form, the CDR3 reads TGCGCCAGCAGCCAAGGGGAGCGGGGCGGGTACAATGAGCAGTTCTTC. Translation: CASSQGERGGYNEQFF.